This record looks at one T cell receptor beta chain sequence and its context. These data come from a study of T cells after yellow fever vaccination. Study-wide context: The authors prepared low-cell-number fractions using SMART-Seq v4 Ultra Low Input.

The germline V and J ends were trimmed by 5 bases and 3 bases, with 9 bases remaining between them. The germline V gene has CDR1 DFQATT and CDR2 SNEGSKA (reference sequence). The CDR3 spans 12 residues. TCRdb called the 5' RACE reads again in MiXCR, with one record for every CDR3 protein. The sample has 450,000 to 550,000 distinct CDR3 sequences; 15% to 20% are singletons. This TCR derives from a man aged 25 to 40 who received the YFV17D yellow fever vaccine. The sequencing used PBMCs, collected 15 days after the yellow fever booster vaccination. The chain couples TRBV20-1 to TRBJ2-3; no clear D gene. The chain's CDR3 is CSAQDGTDTQYF. The CDR3 DNA follows: TGCAGTGCTCAAGACGGGACAGATACGCAGTATTTT.